What follows are 6 T cell receptor beta chains derived from one specimen sequenced in a study of cytomegalovirus exposure and HLA in healthy donors. TCRdb's table, derived via immunoSEQ multiplex PCR, lists solely in-frame clones and lacks some. The sample records approximately 120,000 clones, around 90% being singletons. The sequenced sample consisted of PBMCs. The receptors were sampled from a young woman in good health and CMV-seronegative.

This clone occurred a few times. CDR3 sequence reads: CASSESTGVGANVLTF. CDR3 coding DNA: TGTGCCAGCAGTGAAAGTACAGGGGTCGGGGCCAACGTCCTGACTTTC. The chain recombines TRBV6-1 with TRBJ2-6; 7 positions match TRBD1. The CDR3 is made up of 16 amino acids. With 2 bases clipped from V and 4 bases from J, the junction kept 5 bases outside the gene matches. CDR1 is MNHNS, CDR2 SASEGT, per germline.

The chain is built from TRBV28 and TRBJ2-2; 14 positions agree with TRBD2. The V and J ends lost 8 bases and 6 bases, in that order; junction bases with no gene match: 20. CDR3 length: 20 amino acids. The germline V gene has CDR1 MDHEN and CDR2 SYDVKM. The CDR3 loop is CASSPGVWTSGRKIAGELFF. In DNA, the CDR3 is TGTGCCAGCTCCCCGGGGGTGTGGACTAGCGGGAGGAAGATAGCCGGGGAGCTGTTTTTT.

The V call is TRBV2, the J call TRBJ1-5, with D unresolved. V was clipped by 2 bases and J by 6 bases, with 11 bases between them. This CDR3 has 14 amino acids. Looked up from germline, CDR1 is SNHLY and CDR2 is FYNNEI. CDR3 loop: CASSETGSGQPQHF. For the CDR3, the DNA is TGTGCCAGCAGTGAAACGGGGTCGGGTCAGCCCCAGCATTTT.

V and J are TRBV27 and TRBJ2-1; TRBD1 agrees at 9 bases. Germline trimming cut 7 bases from V and 4 bases from J; bases unmatched to any gene: 8. Germline V gene lookup returns CDR1 MNHEY and CDR2 SMNVEV (reference sequence). The CDR3 runs to 15 residues. CDR3 sequence: CASKTGQGLYNEQFF. The CDR3 nucleotides are TGTGCCAGCAAGACGGGACAGGGCCTTTACAATGAGCAGTTCTTC.

The chain couples TRBV28 to TRBJ1-3, with no clear D. Germline V gene lookup returns CDR1 MDHEN and CDR2 SYDVKM. V was cut by 2 bases and J by 0 bases, with 8 bases left in between. The CDR3 spans 15 residues. The CDR3 region is CASSLPQFSGNTIYF. The CDR3 region has the DNA TGTGCCAGCAGTTTACCCCAATTCTCTGGAAACACCATATATTTT.

The chain employs TRBV28 and TRBJ1-2; the D gene is possibly TRBD1 (6 bases). The CDR3 spans 13 residues. Trimming cost V 5 bases and J 7 bases, with 14 bases left between them. Germline CDR1 MDHEN, CDR2 SYDVKM. As DNA, the CDR3 is TGTGCCAGCAGTCCGCTGACCAGGGGTGGCTACACCTTC. Translated, it gives CASSPLTRGGYTF.